This entry concerns a single T cell receptor beta chain. The source of the sample is a study of technical replicates of blood from a handful of donors. There are 15 residues in the CDR3. J was trimmed by 5 bases and V by 2 bases; bases with no gene match: 6. Per germline, CDR1 MNHEY and CDR2 SVGAGI. Produced via immunoSEQ multiplex PCR; TCRdb's table is partial and in-frame only. The table lists under 85,000 clones, roughly 96% of them singletons. The TCR sequence derives from a human donor in good health. The chain links TRBV6-5 to TRBJ2-1; 7 positions match TRBD2. The sample consisted of T cells isolated from PBMCs. In nucleotides, the CDR3 is TGTGCCAGCAGTTACGGGCTAGCGGCAGACAATGAGCAGTTCTTC. This codes for CASSYGLAADNEQFF.